This T cell receptor beta chain was profiled in a study of TIL therapy for anti-PD-1-resistant metastatic lung cancer. Turning to the study itself: Half of patients were current or former smokers. Study conclusions and caveats: After infusion, TIL clonotypes partly replaced peripheral T cells and declined over months. Patients were highly selected, enriched for treatment-naive, never-smoker and oncogene-addicted cases.

The immunoSEQ assay was v3. The table came from immunoSEQ multiplex PCR; TCRdb's copy has only in-frame clones and leaves some out. The sample consists of about 12,000 clones, nearly 80% of them appearing once. CDR3 length: 16 amino acids. The V gene end was trimmed by 2 bases and the J gene end by 3 bases; junction bases not matched to a gene: 8. CDR1 is WNHNN and CDR2 is SYGVQD in the germline V gene (reference sequence). As to this clone: Its antigen is currently unknown.

Indicated time point: pre-treatment sample, taken before nivolumab and TIL therapy. J is TRBJ2-3 and V is TRBV10-1, with 7 nucleotides matching TRBD1. The sequence derives from a person aged 25 to 85 with non-small cell lung cancer. The sample consisted of blood, taken at baseline. CDR3 nucleotide sequence: TGCGCCAGCAGTGAGGTAGGGGGCTCGAGTACAGATACGCAGTATTTT. This encodes CASSEVGGSSTDTQYF.